This T cell receptor beta chain originates from a study of T cell repertoires in cytomegalovirus infection. Study-level information: Indicated by public TCR beta signatures were CMV infection and matching HLA type. Study-level findings and limits: The ex vivo response was dominated by HLA-C-restricted CMV-specific TCR beta clonotypes. CMV carriers with the relevant HLA were identified by cumulative public TCR beta family frequency.

TCRdb used MiXCR to reprocess the reads, holding one entry per CDR3 protein. The table lists approximately 250,000 distinct CDR3 sequences, approximately 13% of them singletons. This clonotype was seen ten or more times. Its antigen is undetermined. The length of the CDR3 is 13 residues. The ends lost 5 bases at V and 7 bases at J; junction bases unmatched: 5. Germline V CDR1 and CDR2: DFQATT, SNEGSKA (reference sequence). The sequence was collected from a human donor in good health (CMV status not recorded). Some clones in this sample may be carry-over from other donors' samples. The V call is TRBV20-1, the J call TRBJ2-1; 10 positions agree with TRBD2. The material sequenced was PBMCs. The CDR3 DNA sequence: TGCAGTGCTCCAGCGGGAGGGAGGAATGAGCAGTTCTTC. Protein product: CSAPAGGRNEQFF.